Following are 20 T cell receptor beta chains from one sample sequenced in a study of T-cell reconstitution after alpha-beta-depleted transplantation in children. A library of TCRbeta sequences, prepared with unique molecular identifiers, was generated. MiXCR, applied by TCRdb to the PCR reads, yields one record per CDR3 protein. The sample includes roughly 790,000 distinct CDR3 sequences, less than 20% of them seen just once. The specimen was PBMCs, mostly from graft donor cells, collected 360 days after TCRalphabeta/CD19-depleted stem cell transplant. These receptors originate from a male patient aged 10 to 17 who had a stem cell transplant for acute lymphoblastic leukemia, so the T cells may come from the graft donor.

J is TRBJ2-3 and V is TRBV7-9; 9 bases are a match to TRBD2. Germline V CDR1 and CDR2: SEHNR, FQNEAQ (reference sequence). This CDR3 is 16 amino acids long. The V gene end was trimmed by 3 bases and the J gene end by 1 base; junction bases not matched to a gene: 5. The DNA for the CDR3 is TGTGCCAGCAGCTTCCCCAGGACTAGCGGCACAGATACGCAGTATTTT. The encoded protein is CASSFPRTSGTDTQYF.

This chain links TRBV11-2 with TRBJ2-2; no clear D. The V end was cut by 0 bases, the J end by 5 bases, with 7 bases between. Germline V gene sequence: CDR1 SGHAT, CDR2 FQNNGV. The CDR3 consists of 14 residues. This CDR3 is CASSLDVRTGELFF. CDR3 coding DNA: TGTGCCAGCAGCTTAGACGTAAGAACCGGGGAGCTGTTTTTT.

The chain recombines TRBV12-5 with TRBJ2-7; D remains unclear. CDR1 and CDR2 (germline): LGHNT, FRNRAP. The CDR3 has 13 amino acids. Trimming cost V 2 bases and J 3 bases, with 8 bases left between them. Written as DNA, the CDR3 is TGTGCTAGTGGTTTGCCACCCCTCTACGAGCAGTACTTC. Translated, it gives CASGLPPLYEQYF.

This chain links TRBV10-1 with TRBJ2-7; 12 bases align to TRBD1. In germline, CDR1 is WNHNN, CDR2 SYGVQD (reference sequence). The CDR3 has 15 amino acids. V shed 1 base and J 5 bases; nucleotides not matched to a gene: 3. This CDR3 reads CASSEWGQGAHEQYF. The CDR3 nucleotides read TGCGCCAGCAGTGAGTGGGGACAGGGGGCCCACGAGCAGTACTTC.

In this sample, this clonotype turned up a few times. This rearrangement joins TRBV19 to TRBJ2-3; D not certain. In germline, CDR1 is LNHDA, CDR2 SQIVND (reference sequence). The CDR3 is made up of 15 amino acids. The V gene lost 7 bases and the J gene lost 2 bases, with 16 bases spanning the gap. Here the CDR3 DNA reads TGTGCCAGTAAGGAGAACCGAGGCGTCACAGATACGCAGTATTTT. It specifies CASKENRGVTDTQYF.

This clonotype was observed a handful of times. The rearrangement uses TRBV6-5 and TRBJ2-7; no definite D call. The CDR3 runs to 13 residues. V shed 0 bases and J shed 1 base, with 4 bases lying between them. In germline, CDR1 is MNHEY, CDR2 SVGAGI. The DNA of the CDR3 is TGTGCCAGCAGTTACTCGGCTTCCTACGAGCAGTACTTC. Protein: CASSYSASYEQYF.

The V and J genes are TRBV6-5 and TRBJ2-5, with TRBD2 matching 9 bases. This CDR3 has 17 residues. V dropped 3 bases and J dropped 5; count of bases not matched to a gene: 13. From germline, CDR1 is MNHEY and CDR2 SVGAGI. The CDR3 DNA sequence: TGTGCCAGCAGTTATGGGATCCTTAGCGGGAGAGGGGAGACCCAGTACTTC. Translated, it gives CASSYGILSGRGETQYF.

The V call is TRBV12-3 or TRBV12-4, the J call TRBJ1-1; possible D gene TRBD1, 6 bases. The CDR3 is 11 residues long. The V end was cut by 3 bases, the J end by 12 bases, with 11 bases between. The CDR3 region is CASSFGGPTFF. The CDR3 coding sequence is TGTGCCAGCAGTTTTGGGGGCCCCACTTTCTTT.

V and J are TRBV20-1 and TRBJ2-3; possibly TRBD2 for D (6 bases). The CDR3 has 15 residues. CDR1 DFQATT and CDR2 SNEGSKA come from the germline V gene (reference sequence). The V end lost 3 bases, the J end lost 2 bases, and 15 bases lay between the germline ends. The CDR3 DNA is TGCAGTGCTAGTCGAGCGGGTGGGTTCACAGATACGCAGTATTTT. Protein product: CSASRAGGFTDTQYF.

This clonotype was seen only a few times. V gene TRBV12-3 or TRBV12-4 combines with J gene TRBJ1-1; no definite D call. There are 12 residues in the CDR3. Deletions cut 5 bases from V and 7 bases from J, with 11 bases between. Here the CDR3 reads CASSPGGLEAFF. Here the CDR3 DNA reads TGTGCCAGCAGTCCCGGAGGGCTTGAAGCTTTCTTT.

This clonotype was detected only a few times. The CDR3 bases are TGTGCCAGCAGTTCCCGGGACAGGGGGCCCGAGGGCACTGAAGCTTTCTTT. This gives the protein CASSSRDRGPEGTEAFF. The genes are TRBV12-3 or TRBV12-4 and TRBJ1-1; 12 bases are a match to TRBD1. V lost 4 bases, J lost 4 bases, and 10 bases stayed unmatched. The CDR3 has 17 residues.

This clonotype showed up just a few times. The chain joins TRBV12-3 or TRBV12-4 to TRBJ2-3; D ambiguous. The CDR3 length is 11 residues. The V end lost 4 bases, the J end lost 7 bases, and 6 bases lay between the germline ends. CDR3 protein: CASSSSHTQYF. In nucleotides, the CDR3 is TGTGCCAGCAGTTCGAGTCATACGCAGTATTTT.

This clonotype was seen only a few times. The V and J genes are TRBV5-1 and TRBJ2-3; 8 nucleotides line up with TRBD1. Germline-derived CDR1 and CDR2 are SGHRS and YFSETQ. CDR3 length: 17 amino acids. V lost 0 bases, J lost 6 bases, and 12 bases stayed unmatched. This CDR3 is CASSLADRGVNGDTQYF. In DNA, the CDR3 is TGCGCCAGCAGCTTGGCCGACAGGGGAGTGAATGGGGATACGCAGTATTTT.

The sample holds a few counts of this clonotype. This chain links TRBV20-1 with TRBJ2-2; TRBD2 matches 10 bases. Germline V CDR1 and CDR2: DFQATT, SNEGSKA (reference sequence). This CDR3 is 16 amino acids long. With V trimmed by 4 bases and J by 10 bases, 15 bases remained unmatched. The CDR3 sequence is CSAKGASGSVGVELFF. DNA of the CDR3: TGCAGTGCTAAAGGGGCTAGCGGGAGCGTAGGAGTGGAGCTGTTTTTT.

As for this clonotype: One junction end does not reproduce the germline sequence, and a read error may be involved. The chain carries TRBV7-9 and TRBJ2-3, with TRBD2 matching over 10 bases. This CDR3 is 12 amino acids long. CDR1 is SEHNR and CDR2 is FQNEAQ in the germline V gene (reference sequence). CDR3 nucleotides: TGTGCCAGCAGCCTAACTAGCGGGATGACTAATTTT. Encoded protein: CASSLTSGMTNF.

This clonotype was detected ten times or more. The chain uses TRBV27 and TRBJ2-7; possible D gene TRBD1, 6 bases. The CDR3 is 14 residues long. Germline-derived CDR1 and CDR2 are MNHEY and SMNVEV (reference sequence). With 4 bases removed from V and 0 bases from J, the gap between germline ends came to 10 bases. CDR3 sequence: CASSWGRSSYEQYF. In nucleotides, the CDR3 is TGTGCCAGCAGTTGGGGGCGTAGCTCCTACGAGCAGTACTTC.

V gene TRBV29-1 combines with J gene TRBJ2-4; 7 nucleotides align to TRBD1. Trimming cost V 7 bases and J 1 base; bases outside gene matches: 7. In germline, CDR1 is SQVTM, CDR2 ANQGSEA. The CDR3 extends over 14 amino acids. CDR3 nucleotides: TGCAGCGCCACAGGGGTGGGGGCCAAAAACATTCAGTACTTC. It yields the protein CSATGVGAKNIQYF.

This clonotype has more than one count but fewer than ten. The rearrangement uses TRBV7-9 and TRBJ2-5; tentatively, D is TRBD1 (5 bases). The CDR3 is 14 amino acids. The V gene's germline CDR1 is SEHNR and CDR2 FQNEAQ (reference sequence). Trimming left V 5 bases short and J 5 bases short, with 15 bases between. CDR3 sequence reads: CASSQGPETETQYF. CDR3 DNA: TGTGCCAGCAGCCAGGGCCCTGAGACGGAGACCCAGTACTTC. The full variable domain, rest sourced from reference TRBV7-9 and TRBJ2-5, is DTGVSQNPRHKITKRGQNVTFRCDPISEHNRLYWYRQTLGQGPEFLTYFQNEAQLEKSRLLSDRFSAERPKGSFSTLEIQRTEQGDSAMYLCASSQGPETETQYFGPGTRLLVL.

The CDR3 spells CSVAGTFNTGELFF. The CDR3 DNA sequence: TGCAGCGTTGCGGGGACATTCAACACCGGGGAGCTGTTTTTT. V usage is TRBV29-1 and J usage is TRBJ2-2; a weak D match, TRBD1 (6 bases). There are 14 residues in the CDR3. Germline-derived CDR1 and CDR2 are SQVTM and ANQGSEA. V shed 4 bases and J shed 2 bases, with 11 bases lying between them.

The chain uses TRBV28 and TRBJ1-5; D is perhaps TRBD1 (6 bases). V was trimmed by 6 bases and J by 0 bases, leaving 12 bases between them. Per germline, CDR1 MDHEN and CDR2 SYDVKM. The CDR3 spans 15 residues. CDR3 region: CASRMDRHSNQPQHF. The CDR3 DNA is TGTGCCAGCAGGATGGACAGACATAGCAATCAGCCCCAGCATTTT.